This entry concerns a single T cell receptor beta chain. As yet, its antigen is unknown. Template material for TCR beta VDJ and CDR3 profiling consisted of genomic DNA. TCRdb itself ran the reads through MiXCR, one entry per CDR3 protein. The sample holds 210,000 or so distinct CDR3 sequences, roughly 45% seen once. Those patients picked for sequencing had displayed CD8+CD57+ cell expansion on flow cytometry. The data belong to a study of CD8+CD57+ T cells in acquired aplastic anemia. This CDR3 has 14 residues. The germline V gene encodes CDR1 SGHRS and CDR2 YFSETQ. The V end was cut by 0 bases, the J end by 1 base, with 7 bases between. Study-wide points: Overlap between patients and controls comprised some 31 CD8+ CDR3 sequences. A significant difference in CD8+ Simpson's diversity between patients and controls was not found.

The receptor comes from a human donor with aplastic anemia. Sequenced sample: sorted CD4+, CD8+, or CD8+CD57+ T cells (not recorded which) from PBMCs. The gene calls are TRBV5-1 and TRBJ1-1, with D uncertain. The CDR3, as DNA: TGCGCCAGCAGCTTGGACAGACCGAACACTGAAGCTTTCTTT. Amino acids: CASSLDRPNTEAFF.